This paragraph covers one TCR beta chain sequence. Its antigen is not known. CDR3 length equals 14 residues. The ends lost 7 bases at V and 6 bases at J; junction bases unmatched: 9. TCRdb re-derived calls from the 5' RACE reads in MiXCR, one entry per CDR3 protein. The data contain about 260,000 distinct CDR3 sequences, 20% to 30% of them singletons. This record belongs to a study of CD8 T cells in ankylosing spondylitis. Overall study results and limits: It appeared that ankylosing spondylitis blood was characterized by a TCR beta motif of several highly homologous variants.

The sequenced material came from blood, either unsorted or a sorted T cell fraction (not recorded which). The receptor was isolated from a male donor with ankylosing spondylitis or in good health (not recorded which). The rearrangement links TRBV12-3 or TRBV12-4 to TRBJ2-7; TRBD1 aligns across 10 bases. CDR3 region: CASTAYGTGVEQYF. The CDR3 region has the DNA TGTGCCAGCACCGCCTACGGGACAGGGGTCGAGCAGTACTTC.